This TCR beta chain was obtained from a study of T-cell memory formation after mild COVID-19. Study-wide results and caveats: Second-wave clones peaking on day 37 lacked confirmed SARS-CoV-2 specificity.

It was 5'RACE with constant-segment primers that produced the TCR alpha and TCR beta cDNA libraries, which carried sample barcodes and UMIs. TCRdb re-derived calls from the 5' RACE reads in MiXCR, one entry per CDR3 protein. The sample records approximately 170,000 distinct CDR3 sequences, over 10% being singletons. Concerning this clonotype: Its specificity is unknown.

V was pared by 1 base and J by 4 bases, with 20 bases between. This CDR3 spans 18 amino acids. CDR1 and CDR2 (germline): SGHAT, FQNNGV. This TCR derives from a man aged 18-30 years who had mild COVID-19 (a few samples of this study predate the infection). Cell type and time point are not known. The J gene is TRBJ2-4, the V gene TRBV11-2; TRBD1 might be the D (6 bases). The sample taken for sequencing was PBMCs or a T cell subset sorted from them (not recorded which). The CDR3 sequence: CASSLVIGDKNSKNIQYF. Written as DNA, the CDR3 is TGTGCCAGCAGCTTAGTGATTGGGGACAAAAATTCAAAAAACATTCAGTACTTC.